The 27 T cell receptor beta chains reported below all come from one sample, sequenced in a study of blood T cell repertoires in COVID-19. Assay used: immunoSEQ multiplex PCR; TCRdb lists only in-frame clones, some missing. This table holds roughly 200,000 clones, just over 85% found once. Sequencing was carried out using peripheral blood. All receptors derive from a man between 18 and 35 years old with active or convalescent COVID-19.

The chain couples TRBV5-1 to TRBJ1-2; 8 bases align to TRBD1. Trimming at V came to 4 bases and at J to 7 bases, leaving 3 bases not matched to a gene. This CDR3 has 12 amino acids. Germline V gene lookup returns CDR1 SGHRS and CDR2 YFSETQ. CDR3 nucleotide sequence: TGCGCCAGCAGCGTGGACAGGGCTGGCTACACCTTC. Translated: CASSVDRAGYTF.

The chain joins TRBV14 to TRBJ2-3; TRBD2 aligns across 13 bases. J lost 3 bases, V lost 6 bases, and 21 bases had no gene match. The CDR3 contains 21 residues. Germline V gene lookup returns CDR1 SGHDN and CDR2 FVKESK. CDR3: CASRRELKLAGGLWETDTQYF. As DNA, the CDR3 is TGTGCCAGCAGGCGCGAATTGAAACTAGCGGGAGGGCTGTGGGAGACAGATACGCAGTATTTT.

V and J are TRBV7-8 and TRBJ2-5; perhaps TRBD1 as D (5 bases). CDR3 length: 15 residues. The germline V and J ends were trimmed by 3 bases and 3 bases, with 14 bases remaining between them. Germline V gene data show CDR1 as SGHVS and CDR2 as FQNEAQ. The CDR3 nucleotides read TGTGCCAGCAGCTTTCCTGCAGGGCCAAAAGAGACCCAGTACTTC. Translating gives CASSFPAGPKETQYF.

The genes are TRBV24-1 and TRBJ1-5; 7 nucleotides match TRBD1. This CDR3 comprises 15 residues. Germline CDR1 and CDR2: KGHDR and SFDVKD. V gave up 5 bases and J gave up 3 bases; unmatched junction bases: 6. The CDR3 is CATSASTGPNQPQHF. The CDR3 DNA sequence: TGTGCCACCAGTGCCTCGACAGGGCCCAATCAGCCCCAGCATTTT.

The V and J genes are TRBV3-1 (or the pseudogene TRBV3-2) and TRBJ2-7; 8 bases are shared with TRBD1. V shed 4 bases and J 3 bases; nucleotides not matched to a gene: 8. Per the germline V gene, CDR1 is LGHDT and CDR2 is YNNKEL (reference sequence). The CDR3 is 15 amino acids. The CDR3 DNA sequence: TGTGCCAGCAGCCCCCGGGACAGGCGGAACTACGAGCAGTACTTC. It codes for CASSPRDRRNYEQYF.

The rearrangement uses TRBV11-2 and TRBJ1-1, with a possible D match to TRBD1 (6 bases). Between the trimmed V and J ends, which lost 1 base and 6 bases, there was a span of 15 bases. This CDR3 has 15 residues. Germline CDR1 and CDR2: SGHAT and FQNNGV. DNA for the CDR3: TGTGCCAGCAGCTTAGCCGTACAGGGCCTACCTGAAGCTTTCTTT. Translating it yields CASSLAVQGLPEAFF.

The sample holds one count of this clone. This sequence joins TRBV15 and TRBJ2-1; TRBD1 matches at 8 bases. The CDR3 totals 15 residues. Germline V lookup: CDR1 LNHNV, CDR2 YYDKDF (reference sequence). J was trimmed by 4 bases and V by 2 bases; bases with no gene match: 4. The CDR3 reads CATSRNRDRYNEQFF. In nucleotides, the CDR3 is TGTGCCACCAGCAGAAACCGGGACAGGTACAATGAGCAGTTCTTC.

V gene TRBV5-6 combines with J gene TRBJ1-2, with 7 bases identical to TRBD1. V trimming: 2 bases; J trimming: 4 bases; junction bases outside the gene matches: 17. The CDR3 spans 18 residues. In germline, CDR1 is SGHDT, CDR2 YYEEEE. CDR3 amino acids: CASSFRPELTGQIYGYTF. The CDR3 nucleotides are TGTGCCAGCAGCTTCCGTCCTGAACTCACGGGACAGATCTATGGCTACACCTTC.

This clone was recorded a few times. The J gene is TRBJ1-6, the V gene TRBV5-1; no clear D gene. This CDR3 comprises 17 residues. Trimming removed 2 bases from V and 3 bases from J, with 15 bases in between. Germline CDR1 is SGHRS and CDR2 is YFSETQ. As DNA, the CDR3 is TGCGCCAGCAGCTTTATTGGGCATCGGGACTATAATTCACCCCTCCACTTT. The encoded protein is CASSFIGHRDYNSPLHF.

This rearrangement joins TRBV27 to TRBJ1-5; D is ambiguous. The germline CDR1 and CDR2 sequences are MNHEY and SMNVEV (reference sequence). The CDR3 spans 14 residues. With 7 bases removed from V and 7 bases from J, the gap between germline ends came to 17 bases. CDR3 amino acids: CASTSGGPSQPQHF. CDR3 DNA sequence: TGTGCCAGCACTTCGGGTGGCCCCTCACAGCCCCAGCATTTT.

V and J are TRBV4-3 and TRBJ2-1, with a weak D call TRBD2 (6 bases). This CDR3 spans 14 amino acids. The germline CDR1 and CDR2 sequences are LGHNA and YSLEER. Trimming shortened V by 1 base and J by 7 bases, and 11 bases separated the two germline ends. The chain's CDR3 is CASSQGNGGNEQFF. The DNA of the CDR3 is TGCGCCAGCAGCCAAGGTAACGGGGGTAATGAGCAGTTCTTC.

The chain has TRBV14 and TRBJ1-2; weak D call: TRBD1 (5 bases). V lost 0 bases and J lost 5, with 13 bases in between. Germline CDR1 and CDR2: SGHDN and FVKESK. CDR3 length: 15 residues. The CDR3: CASSQDITGLYGYTF. DNA for the CDR3: TGTGCCAGCAGCCAAGATATTACAGGCCTTTATGGCTACACCTTC.

J is TRBJ2-4 and V is TRBV11-2, with 7 positions matching TRBD1. With V trimmed by 5 bases and J by 9 bases, 13 bases remained unmatched. Germline CDR1 reads SGHAT; CDR2 reads FQNNGV. This CDR3 comprises 15 residues. The CDR3 region is CASSLDRVVLGIQYF. The CDR3 DNA sequence: TGTGCCAGCAGCCTCGACAGGGTAGTGTTGGGCATTCAGTACTTC.

The chain combines TRBV6-1 with TRBJ1-2; 10 nucleotides line up with TRBD1. This CDR3 has 16 amino acids. The trim removed 4 bases at V and 6 bases at J, leaving 11 bases unmatched. CDR1 MNHNS and CDR2 SASEGT come from the germline V gene. Here the CDR3 reads CASSATDRGRGNGYTF. The CDR3 DNA sequence: TGTGCCAGCAGTGCCACTGACAGGGGGCGAGGGAATGGCTACACCTTC.

The chain combines TRBV10-3 with TRBJ2-3, with D tentatively TRBD2 (5 bases). The ends were cut back, 4 bases at V and 3 bases at J, with 11 bases in the middle. CDR3 length equals 14 residues. Germline CDR1 reads ENHRY; CDR2 reads SYGVKD. The CDR3 region is CAISAASSTDTQYF. The CDR3 DNA is TGTGCCATCAGTGCGGCTAGCAGTACAGATACGCAGTATTTT.

This clone appeared a single time. The gene calls are TRBV6-5 and TRBJ1-1, with 7 bases fitting TRBD1. This CDR3 is built from 12 residues. Germline values: CDR1 MNHEY, CDR2 SVGAGI. V shed 5 bases and J 9 bases; nucleotides not matched to a gene: 6. CDR3 in amino acids: CASSPGQSQAFF. The CDR3 DNA reads as TGTGCCAGCAGTCCGGGACAGTCTCAAGCTTTCTTT.

V and J are TRBV11-3 and TRBJ2-5; D may be TRBD1 (6 bases). The germline V gene has CDR1 SGHNT and CDR2 YENEEA. The germline V and J ends were trimmed by 1 base and 1 base, with 10 bases remaining between them. CDR3 length: 15 amino acids. Here the CDR3 DNA reads TGTGCCAGCAGCTTAGGATTAGGGGGCCAAGAGACCCAGTACTTC. It specifies CASSLGLGGQETQYF.

This rearrangement joins TRBV30 to TRBJ2-6; 9 positions agree with TRBD1. The CDR3 has 16 residues. After removal of 2 bases from V and 0 bases from J, the junction contained 2 bases not matched to a gene. Germline V gene sequence: CDR1 GTSNPN, CDR2 SVGIG (reference sequence). The chain's CDR3 is CAWSSTGGSGANVLTF. The CDR3, as DNA: TGTGCCTGGAGTTCGACAGGGGGCTCTGGGGCCAACGTCCTGACTTTC.

This clone has more than one count but fewer than ten. CDR3 sequence reads: CASSLTGQNTEAFF. CDR3 sequence (DNA): TGTGCCAGCAGTTTGACAGGACAAAACACTGAAGCTTTCTTT. The J gene is TRBJ1-1, the V gene TRBV6-6, with D possibly matching TRBD1 (6 bases). Looked up from germline, CDR1 is MNHNY and CDR2 is SVGAGI (reference sequence). Trimming took off 4 bases at V and 2 bases at J, with 11 bases between the two ends. There are 14 residues in the CDR3.

CDR3 DNA: TGTGCCAGCAGTTTAGCAGGGGGTAAAGAGCAGTACTTC. Translating it yields CASSLAGGKEQYF. J is TRBJ2-7 and V is TRBV28; 7 nucleotides align to TRBD1. Trimming cost V 2 bases and J 7 bases; bases outside gene matches: 5. Per germline, CDR1 MDHEN and CDR2 SYDVKM. The CDR3 runs 13 residues.

V and J are TRBV4-2 and TRBJ1-5; maybe TRBD1 (6 bases). The V end was cut by 5 bases, the J end by 6 bases, with 17 bases between. This CDR3 comprises 15 residues. Germline V lookup: CDR1 LGHNA, CDR2 YNFKEQ. The CDR3 DNA reads as TGTGCCAGCAGCAACAATGGCGGGGGCGGTCAGCCCCAGCATTTT. It translates to CASSNNGGGGQPQHF.

The chain joins TRBV10-3 to TRBJ1-1, with TRBD1 as a possible D gene (5 bases). The CDR3 extends over 13 amino acids. V shed 6 bases and J shed 0 bases, with 8 bases lying between them. CDR1 is ENHRY and CDR2 is SYGVKD in the germline V gene. This chain's CDR3 is CAIRRDVNTEAFF. The CDR3 DNA reads TGTGCCATCAGGCGGGACGTGAACACTGAAGCTTTCTTT.

The gene calls are TRBV2 and TRBJ1-1, with D possibly being TRBD1 (5 bases). Germline assignment: CDR1 SNHLY and CDR2 FYNNEI. V was shortened by 10 bases and J by 7 bases, with 16 bases between the two germline ends. This CDR3 has 12 residues. The CDR3 is CATPRGDSEAFF. CDR3 in DNA: TGTGCCACCCCCCGCGGCGACAGTGAAGCTTTCTTT.

The chain links TRBV11-2 to TRBJ2-1, with TRBD1 matching over 9 bases. Germline CDR1 reads SGHAT; CDR2 reads FQNNGV. Trimming removed 2 bases from V and 4 bases from J; junction bases left unmatched: 12. The CDR3 is made up of 18 amino acids. CDR3 in amino acids: CASSLSMSGQGRYNEQFF. The CDR3 coding sequence is TGTGCCAGCAGCTTAAGTATGTCCGGACAGGGGAGGTACAATGAGCAGTTCTTC.

The rearrangement joins TRBV11-2 to TRBJ2-1; D may be TRBD2 (5 bases). This CDR3 contains 14 residues. The germline V gene has CDR1 SGHAT and CDR2 FQNNGV. V lost 3 bases and J 6 bases, leaving 12 bases between the germline ends. The CDR3 here is CASSFNSGSNEQFF. CDR3 sequence (DNA): TGTGCCAGCAGCTTTAACTCGGGAAGCAATGAGCAGTTCTTC.

This chain uses TRBV19 with TRBJ1-5; 7 nucleotides align to TRBD1. Germline V lookup: CDR1 LNHDA, CDR2 SQIVND (reference sequence). The V segment lost 1 base and the J segment 5 bases; nucleotides outside the gene matches: 5. This CDR3 is built from 15 residues. CDR3 sequence: CASSIGQGVDQPQHF. The DNA of the CDR3 is TGTGCCAGTAGTATAGGACAGGGAGTGGATCAGCCCCAGCATTTT. Full variable domain (remainder filled in from reference TRBV19 and TRBJ1-5): DGGITQSPKYLFRKEGQNVTLSCEQNLNHDAMYWYRQDPGQGLRLIYYSQIVNDFQKGDIAEGYSVSREKKESFPLTVTSAQKNPTAFYLCASSIGQGVDQPQHFGDGTRLSIL.

The table lists this clone with a count of one. The chain employs TRBV28 and TRBJ1-5; D is undetermined. Between the trimmed V and J ends, which lost 3 bases and 0 bases, there was a span of 6 bases. This CDR3 contains 14 residues. Germline V gene data show CDR1 as MDHEN and CDR2 as SYDVKM. The CDR3 coding sequence is TGTGCCAGCAGTTTGGGCCATAGCAATCAGCCCCAGCATTTT. Translation: CASSLGHSNQPQHF.